Listed here is a single T cell receptor beta chain. Its antigen is unidentified. Clones were sequenced by immunoSEQ multiplex PCR, and TCRdb holds only the in-frame ones, with some missing. Of around 90,000 clones detected, over 75% appear once; the ten largest clones hold around 4.5%. Germline values: CDR1 SNHLY, CDR2 FYNNEI. The CDR3 has 15 residues. V shed 2 bases, J shed 5 bases, and the junction held 6 bases outside the gene matches. This record comes from a study of OX40 agonist ivuxolimab in advanced cancers. Study context: Participants averaged approximately 65 years of age (range about 23 to 80) and were under 90% male.

Broader study findings: CD8+ T cells showed, on average, more clonal expansion than CD4+ cells. In the 0.1 to 3.0 mg/kg range, CD4+ and CD8+ blood T cells had expanded clonally by week 6.

This chain joins TRBV2 and TRBJ1-1; TRBD1 matches 9 bases. The material was CD4+ or CD8+ T cells sorted from blood, obtained in a trial of the OX40 agonist ivuxolimab. This clonotype originated in an adult with an advanced solid tumor such as melanoma, head and neck, liver or kidney cancer. The CDR3 sequence is CASSERGTGITEAFF. The CDR3 nucleotides read TGTGCCAGCAGTGAAAGGGGGACAGGGATTACTGAAGCTTTCTTT.